Each of the 15 T cell receptor beta chains below was sequenced from the same sample in a study of human T cells and chemical hapten exposure. TCRdb itself ran the RACE reads through MiXCR, one entry per CDR3 protein. The sample lists some 50,000 distinct CDR3 sequences; about 9.3% were seen once. The time point was: patch test 1, 2 weeks after DPC sensitization. Treatment described: therapeutic diphenylcyclopropenone sensitization with weekly scalp DPC. Specimen: whole blood, collected in connection with sensitization to the hapten diphenylcyclopropenone (DPC). Source of these receptors: a woman aged 40 to 50 with alopecia areata. Some clones in this sample may be carry-over from other donors' samples.

This chain connects TRBV18 to TRBJ1-2; 8 bases agree with TRBD1. In germline, CDR1 is KGHSH, CDR2 LQKENI. Trimming removed 3 bases from V and 0 bases from J; junction bases left unmatched: 3. CDR3 size: 15 residues. As DNA, the CDR3 is TGTGCCAGCTCACCGGGGACAGGAGCTAACTATGGCTACACCTTC. Its translation is CASSPGTGANYGYTF.

In this sample, this clonotype turned up a few times. The chain carries TRBV6-2 or TRBV6-3 and TRBJ1-6, with 7 bases lining up with TRBD1. Germline loops: CDR1 MNHEY, CDR2 SVGEGT. There are 15 residues in the CDR3. J was trimmed by 6 bases and V by 5 bases; bases with no gene match: 7. CDR3 amino acids: CASSRQGTANSPLHF. The DNA for the CDR3 is TGTGCCAGCAGTCGACAGGGTACCGCTAATTCACCCCTCCACTTT.

This clonotype was observed a handful of times. The rearrangement joins TRBV2 to TRBJ1-5; tentative D call: TRBD1 (6 bases). Trimming removed 6 bases at V and 6 bases at J, with 15 bases between. This CDR3 contains 14 residues. Looked up from germline, CDR1 is SNHLY and CDR2 is FYNNEI. The DNA for the CDR3 is TGTGCCAGCAGCCAAAACAGGGCCGGTCAGCCCCAGCATTTT. Translating it yields CASSQNRAGQPQHF.

In its sample, this clonotype was seen many times. V and J are TRBV7-2 and TRBJ1-1, with TRBD1 matching 10 bases. There are 14 residues in the CDR3. Looked up from germline, CDR1 is SGHTA and CDR2 is FQGNSA. The ends lost 5 bases at V and 4 bases at J; junction bases unmatched: 4. Here the CDR3 reads CASSIGTGATEAFF. The CDR3, as DNA: TGTGCCAGCAGCATAGGGACAGGGGCCACTGAAGCTTTCTTT.

This clonotype was recorded at least ten times. This sequence joins TRBV7-9 and TRBJ1-1; D possibly corresponds to TRBD1 (5 bases). Germline lookup yields CDR1 SEHNR and CDR2 FQNEAQ (reference sequence). This CDR3 region has 14 residues. Trimming stripped 1 base from V and 5 bases from J, with 11 bases between. CDR3 sequence: CASSLVPSGTEAFF. In DNA, the CDR3 is TGTGCCAGCAGCTTAGTCCCTTCAGGGACTGAAGCTTTCTTT.

The chain has TRBV28 and TRBJ2-7; either TRBD1 or TRBD2 may fit D (6 bases each). Trimming left V 8 bases short and J 0 bases short, with 14 bases between. Germline CDR1 and CDR2: MDHEN and SYDVKM. The CDR3 consists of 14 residues. The CDR3 loop reads CASGPGGNSYEQYF. The CDR3 DNA is TGTGCCAGCGGACCCGGGGGCAACTCCTACGAGCAGTACTTC.

The gene calls are TRBV7-9 and TRBJ2-7; TRBD1 aligns across 9 bases. Germline loops: CDR1 SEHNR, CDR2 FQNEAQ (reference sequence). Trimming took 6 bases from V and 3 from J; bases not matched to a gene: 6. CDR3 length equals 14 residues. CDR3 sequence: CASRGDRDLYEQYF. CDR3 nucleotides: TGTGCCAGCAGAGGGGACAGGGACCTCTACGAGCAGTACTTC. Full variable domain (missing parts from reference TRBV7-9 and TRBJ2-7): DTGVSQNPRHKITKRGQNVTFRCDPISEHNRLYWYRQTLGQGPEFLTYFQNEAQLEKSRLLSDRFSAERPKGSFSTLEIQRTEQGDSAMYLCASRGDRDLYEQYFGPGTRLTVT.

This clonotype was seen many times. The chain carries TRBV18 and TRBJ1-3; D gene unclear. The CDR3 loop spans 16 amino acids. Germline CDR1 KGHSH, CDR2 LQKENI. V lost 6 bases, J lost 0 bases, and 15 bases lay in between. The CDR3 DNA follows: TGTGCCAGCTCTACTGGGCCCAATCCCTCTGGAAACACCATATATTTT. This gives the protein CASSTGPNPSGNTIYF.

This clonotype has more than one count but fewer than ten. The chain is built from TRBV5-1 and TRBJ1-1; possibly TRBD1 for D (6 bases). The CDR3 extends over 13 amino acids. V lost 4 bases to trimming and J lost 5 bases, with 12 bases between them. Germline V gives CDR1 SGHRS, CDR2 YFSETQ. CDR3 in amino acids: CASSQAGATEAFF. The CDR3 DNA sequence: TGCGCCAGCAGCCAGGCGGGGGCGACTGAAGCTTTCTTT.

In its sample, this clonotype was seen many times. V gene TRBV28 combines with J gene TRBJ1-6; weak D call: TRBD1 (6 bases). V was clipped by 5 bases and J by 7 bases, with 15 bases between them. This CDR3 has 15 amino acids. CDR1 is MDHEN and CDR2 is SYDVKM in the germline V gene. The CDR3 reads CASSPSDRKNSPLHF. For the CDR3, the DNA is TGTGCCAGCAGTCCGTCTGACAGGAAGAATTCACCCCTCCACTTT. Full variable domain (rest looked up from reference TRBV28 and TRBJ1-6): DVKVTQSSRYLVKRTGEKVFLECVQDMDHENMFWYRQDPGLGLRLIYFSYDVKMKEKGDIPEGYSVSREKKERFSLILESASTNQTSMYLCASSPSDRKNSPLHFGNGTRLTVT.

This clonotype was recorded at least ten times. The CDR3 nucleotides are TGCAGCGTAAGACCGGGCCAAGGGCCGACTGAAGCTTTCTTT. Translated, it gives CSVRPGQGPTEAFF. The chain recombines TRBV29-1 with TRBJ1-1; D not certain. V was clipped by 6 bases and J by 5 bases, with 19 bases between them. CDR1 is SQVTM and CDR2 is ANQGSEA in the germline V gene. The CDR3 extends over 14 amino acids.

This clonotype was recorded many times. The CDR3 coding sequence is TGTGCCAGCAGACTGAACACAGATACGCAGTATTTT. It yields the protein CASRLNTDTQYF. V and J are TRBV7-9 and TRBJ2-3; no reliable D call. There are 12 residues in the CDR3. Germline lookup yields CDR1 SEHNR and CDR2 FQNEAQ (reference sequence). V was clipped by 6 bases and J by 2 bases, with 6 bases between them.

In its sample, this clonotype was seen many times. This sequence joins TRBV7-6 and TRBJ1-4; D remains ambiguous. This CDR3 has 14 amino acids. The germline V gene has CDR1 SGHVS and CDR2 FNYEAQ. The V end was cut by 5 bases, the J end by 8 bases, with 15 bases between. CDR3 residues: CASSLSRPGEKLFF. DNA of the CDR3: TGTGCCAGCAGCCTTAGCCGGCCGGGGGAAAAACTGTTTTTT.

In this sample, this clonotype turned up many times. The chain combines TRBV7-9 with TRBJ2-7, with TRBD1 matching 10 bases. V gave up 4 bases and J gave up 5 bases; unmatched junction bases: 5. The CDR3 covers 14 residues. The germline V gene encodes CDR1 SEHNR and CDR2 FQNEAQ (reference sequence). The CDR3 region has the DNA TGTGCCAGCAGCTCAGACAGGGGGCAACACGAGCAGTACTTC. Translation: CASSSDRGQHEQYF.

Ten or more counts support this clonotype. The chain links TRBV11-2 to TRBJ2-2; possible D gene TRBD2, 5 bases. CDR3 length: 13 residues. Germline CDR1 and CDR2: SGHAT and FQNNGV. With 4 bases removed from V and 4 bases from J, the gap between germline ends came to 7 bases. The chain's CDR3 is CASSSAGTGELFF. The DNA for the CDR3 is TGTGCCAGCAGCTCCGCGGGCACCGGGGAGCTGTTTTTT.